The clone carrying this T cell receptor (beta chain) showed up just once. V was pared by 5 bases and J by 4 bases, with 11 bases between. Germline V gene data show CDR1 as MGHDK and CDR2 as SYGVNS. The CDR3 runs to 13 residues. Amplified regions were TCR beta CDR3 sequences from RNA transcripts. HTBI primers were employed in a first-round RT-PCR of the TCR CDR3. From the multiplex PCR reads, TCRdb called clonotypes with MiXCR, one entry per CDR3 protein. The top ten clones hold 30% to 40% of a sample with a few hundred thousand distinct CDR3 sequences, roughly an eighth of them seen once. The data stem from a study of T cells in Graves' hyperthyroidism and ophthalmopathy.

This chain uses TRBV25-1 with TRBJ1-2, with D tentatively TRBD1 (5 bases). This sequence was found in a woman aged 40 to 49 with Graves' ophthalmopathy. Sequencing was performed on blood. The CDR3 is CASSWGGGYGYTF. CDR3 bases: TGTGCCAGCAGTTGGGGGGGAGGCTATGGCTACACCTTC.